This T cell receptor (beta chain) was identified during a study of glioma-infiltrating T cells. TCR alpha and beta CDR3 regions were amplified from RNA using iRepertoire nested multiplex PCR. Each CDR3 protein gets one entry after TCRdb re-called the multiplex PCR reads with MiXCR. The top ten hold approximately 16% of the sample, which has approximately 120,000 distinct CDR3 sequences, 23% seen once. This clonotype was counted between two and nine times. Its specificity is unknown. The junction and the germline gene differ at one end; a read error may be behind it. Study-level results: Tissue and blood shared very few CDR3 sequences.

Material: glioma tissue, nonneoplastic brain tissue, or PBMCs (not recorded which). The TCR originated in a human donor with low-grade glioma or glioblastoma, undergoing nonglioma brain surgery, or in good health (not recorded which).

CDR3 sequence (DNA): TGTGCCAGCCGCTTAGTCGGGGAGGGCTATGGCTACACCTTC. Protein product: CASRLVGEGYGYTF. The rearrangement joins TRBV7-9 to TRBJ1-2; D is ambiguous. The CDR3 spans 14 residues. The germline CDR1 and CDR2 sequences are SEHNR and FQNEAQ (reference sequence). The full variable domain, rest sourced from reference TRBV7-9 and TRBJ1-2, is DTGVSQNPRHKITKRGQNVTFRCDPISEHNRLYWYRQTLGQGPEFLTYFQNEAQLEKSRLLSDRFSAERPKGSFSTLEIQRTEQGDSAMYLCASRLVGEGYGYTFGSGTRLTVV.